The subject of this entry is one TCR beta chain. CDR3 length: 15 residues. With V trimmed by 0 bases and J by 0 bases, 2 bases remained unmatched. CDR1 is SQVTM and CDR2 is ANQGSEA in the germline V gene. This sample was included in a study of CD8 T cells in Susac syndrome. Random hexamers were used to reverse transcribe an amount of roughly 0.5 to 1 ug RNA. TCRdb processed the immunoSEQ multiplex PCR reads anew with MiXCR; each CDR3 protein has one entry. Of 250,000 or so distinct CDR3 sequences in the sample, roughly 93% were seen once. Input material: CD4+ T cells from PBMCs. The sequence was collected from a human donor with multiple sclerosis. The V and J genes are TRBV29-1 and TRBJ1-2; TRBD1 aligns across 9 bases. CDR3 region: CSVEEHRGPNYGYTF. CDR3 nucleotide sequence: TGCAGCGTTGAAGAACACAGGGGGCCTAACTATGGCTACACCTTC.